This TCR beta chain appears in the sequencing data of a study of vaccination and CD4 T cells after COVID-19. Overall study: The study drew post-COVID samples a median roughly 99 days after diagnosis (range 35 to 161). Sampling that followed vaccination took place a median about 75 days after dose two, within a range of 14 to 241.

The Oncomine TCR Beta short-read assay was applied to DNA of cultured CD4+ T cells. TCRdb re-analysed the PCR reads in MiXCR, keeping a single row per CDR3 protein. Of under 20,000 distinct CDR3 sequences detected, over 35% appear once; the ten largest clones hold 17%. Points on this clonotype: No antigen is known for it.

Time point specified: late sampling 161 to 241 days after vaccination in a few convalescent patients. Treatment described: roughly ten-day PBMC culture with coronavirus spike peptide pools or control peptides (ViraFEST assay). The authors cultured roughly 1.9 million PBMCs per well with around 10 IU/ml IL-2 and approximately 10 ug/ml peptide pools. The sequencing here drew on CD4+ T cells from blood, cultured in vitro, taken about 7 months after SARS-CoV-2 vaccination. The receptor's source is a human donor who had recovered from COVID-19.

The chain's CDR3 is CASSLNGGRTDTQYF. For the CDR3, the DNA is TGTGCCAGCAGCTTAAATGGGGGGCGGACAGATACGCAGTATTTT. The rearrangement links TRBV7-3 to TRBJ2-3; D tentatively fits TRBD1 or TRBD2 (6 bases each). The germline V and J ends were trimmed by 1 base and 3 bases, with 11 bases remaining between them. From germline, CDR1 is SGHTA and CDR2 FQGTGA. The CDR3 length is 15 residues.